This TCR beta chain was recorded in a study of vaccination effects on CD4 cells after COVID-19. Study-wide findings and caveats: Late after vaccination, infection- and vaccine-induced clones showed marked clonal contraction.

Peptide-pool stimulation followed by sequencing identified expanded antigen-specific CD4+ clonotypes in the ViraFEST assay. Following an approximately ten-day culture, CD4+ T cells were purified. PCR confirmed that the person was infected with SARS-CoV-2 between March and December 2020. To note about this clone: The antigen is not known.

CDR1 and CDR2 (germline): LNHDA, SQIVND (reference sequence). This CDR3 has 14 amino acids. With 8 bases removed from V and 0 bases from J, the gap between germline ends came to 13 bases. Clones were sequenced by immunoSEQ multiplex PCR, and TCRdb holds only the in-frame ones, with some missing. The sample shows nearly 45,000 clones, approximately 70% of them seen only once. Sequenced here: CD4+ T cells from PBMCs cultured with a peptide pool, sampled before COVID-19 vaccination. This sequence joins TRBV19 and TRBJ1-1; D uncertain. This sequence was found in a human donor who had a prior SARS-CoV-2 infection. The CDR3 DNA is TGTGCCAGTTTAAGGCACCCTATGAACACTGAAGCTTTCTTT. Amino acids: CASLRHPMNTEAFF.